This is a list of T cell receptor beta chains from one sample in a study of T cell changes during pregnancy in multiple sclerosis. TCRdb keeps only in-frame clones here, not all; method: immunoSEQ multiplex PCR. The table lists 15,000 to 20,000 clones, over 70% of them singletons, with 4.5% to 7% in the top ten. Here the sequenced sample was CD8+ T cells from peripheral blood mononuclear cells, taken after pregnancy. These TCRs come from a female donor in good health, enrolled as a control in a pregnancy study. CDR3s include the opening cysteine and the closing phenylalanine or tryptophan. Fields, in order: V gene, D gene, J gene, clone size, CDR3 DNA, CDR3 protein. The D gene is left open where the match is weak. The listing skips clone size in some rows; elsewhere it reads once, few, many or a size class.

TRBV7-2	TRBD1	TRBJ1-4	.	TGTGCCAGCAGCCTGTACAGGGGGGAGCGCGAAAAACTGTTTTTT	CASSLYRGEREKLFF
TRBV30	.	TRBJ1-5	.	TGTGCCTCCTCGACGACGCGGCCTAGGCAGCCCCAGCATTTT	CASSTTRPRQPQHF
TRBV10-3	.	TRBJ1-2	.	TGTGCCATCAGTGAGAACGGACAGACTATAATTGGCTACACCTTC	CAISENGQTIIGYTF
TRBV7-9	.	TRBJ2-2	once	TGTGCCAGCAGCACCTCGACAGAGTACACCGGGGAGCTGTTTTTT	CASSTSTEYTGELFF
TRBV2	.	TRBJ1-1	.	TGTGCCAGCATTGATATGCAGGGTGGTAACACTGAAGCTTTCTTT	CASIDMQGGNTEAFF
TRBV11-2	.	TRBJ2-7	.	TGTGCCAGCAGCCCCGGGGGCTACGAGCAGTACTTC	CASSPGGYEQYF
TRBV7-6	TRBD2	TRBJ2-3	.	TGTGCCAGCAGCTTAAATCACGCGGGAGGTGATACGCAGTATTTT	CASSLNHAGGDTQYF
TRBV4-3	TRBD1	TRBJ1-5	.	TGCGCCAGCAGCGCCCGACAGGGAGGCAATCAGCCCCAGCATTTT	CASSARQGGNQPQHF
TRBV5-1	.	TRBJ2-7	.	TGCGCCAGCAGCTCTGACAGCTCCTACGAGCAGTACTTC	CASSSDSSYEQYF
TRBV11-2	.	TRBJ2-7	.	TGTGCCAGCAGCTTATTGTTCGGGGTGAGCTCCTACGAGCAGTACTTC	CASSLLFGVSSYEQYF